Below are 20 T cell receptor beta chains sequenced from a single sample in a study of blood T cell repertoires in COVID-19. Only in-frame clones appear in the TCRdb table, and some are missing; sequencing was by immunoSEQ multiplex PCR. The table shows about 180,000 clones, with approximately 88% occurring only once. Sequenced sample: peripheral blood. The receptors shown here come from a woman in her forties or fifties with acute or convalescent COVID-19.

V and J are TRBV7-9 and TRBJ1-3, with TRBD1 identical over 7 bases. This CDR3 contains 14 residues. Germline V gene sequence: CDR1 SEHNR, CDR2 FQNEAQ (reference sequence). Trimming cost V 5 bases and J 2 bases; bases outside gene matches: 3. The CDR3 nucleotides are TGTGCCAGCAGCCCTCAGGGGGCTGGAAACACCATATATTTT. This encodes CASSPQGAGNTIYF.

The rearrangement joins TRBV9 to TRBJ2-1, with D possibly TRBD1 on 5 matching bases. The CDR3 covers 14 residues. Trimming cost V 1 base and J 6 bases, with 11 bases left between them. CDR1 SGDLS and CDR2 YYNGEE come from the germline V gene. The CDR3 DNA sequence: TGTGCCAGCAGCGTAAGGGGCAGGGCCAATGAGCAGTTCTTC. This translates into CASSVRGRANEQFF.

The chain couples TRBV11-2 to TRBJ1-3; 7 positions agree with TRBD1. The CDR3 runs to 16 residues. Germline V gives CDR1 SGHAT, CDR2 FQNNGV. V trimming: 5 bases; J trimming: 3 bases; junction bases outside the gene matches: 10. CDR3 sequence reads: CASSDRRGGFGNTIYF. The CDR3 DNA sequence: TGTGCCAGCAGCGATAGGAGAGGGGGCTTTGGAAACACCATATATTTT.

The chain is built from TRBV27 and TRBJ2-1, with TRBD1 matching over 11 bases. The germline CDR1 and CDR2 sequences are MNHEY and SMNVEV (reference sequence). The CDR3 has 15 amino acids. The J segment lost 4 bases and the V segment lost 5 bases, leaving 4 bases of the junction unmatched. Here the CDR3 reads CASSPGQGAYNEQFF. CDR3 nucleotides: TGTGCCAGCAGTCCCGGACAGGGGGCTTACAATGAGCAGTTCTTC.

The chain employs TRBV5-1 and TRBJ2-1, with D possibly TRBD2 on 5 matching bases. The CDR3 is made up of 14 amino acids. Germline loops: CDR1 SGHRS, CDR2 YFSETQ. The V and J ends lost 2 bases and 2 bases respectively, with 8 bases between them. The CDR3 coding sequence is TGCGCCAGCAGCTTAGAGGGAACCTACAATGAGCAGTTCTTC. Translating gives CASSLEGTYNEQFF.

V and J are TRBV5-1 and TRBJ2-7; a possible D gene is TRBD2 (7 bases). Trimming removed 1 base at V and 3 bases at J, with 14 bases between. Germline CDR1 reads SGHRS; CDR2 reads YFSETQ. The CDR3 spans 15 residues. CDR3 coding DNA: TGCGCCAGCAGCTTGTGGGCGGGGGCGGTCTACGAGCAGTACTTC. Its protein product is CASSLWAGAVYEQYF.

The V gene is TRBV14, the J gene TRBJ2-1; 10 positions match TRBD2. The CDR3 consists of 17 residues. Germline-derived CDR1 and CDR2 are SGHDN and FVKESK. Trimming cost V 3 bases and J 0 bases; bases outside gene matches: 5. The CDR3 coding sequence is TGTGCCAGCAGCCATCTAGCGGGGGCTATCTCCTACAATGAGCAGTTCTTC. It yields the protein CASSHLAGAISYNEQFF. Complete variable domain (other parts from reference TRBV14 and TRBJ2-1): EAGVTQFPSHSVIEKGQTVTLRCDPISGHDNLYWYRRVMGKEIKFLLHFVKESKQDESGMPNNRFLAERTGGTYSTLKVQPAELEDSGVYFCASSHLAGAISYNEQFFGPGTRLTVL.

The chain has TRBV5-5 and TRBJ1-2; 9 nucleotides match TRBD1. Germline assignment: CDR1 SGHKS and CDR2 YYEKEE (reference sequence). Trimming at V came to 3 bases and at J to 3 bases, leaving 3 bases not matched to a gene. CDR3 length: 14 amino acids. The CDR3 is CASSSRTGDYGYTF. The CDR3 nucleotides read TGTGCCAGCAGCTCCCGGACAGGGGACTATGGCTACACCTTC.

The chain employs TRBV2 and TRBJ1-5; 7 bases are a match to TRBD1. The CDR3 covers 14 residues. Germline loops: CDR1 SNHLY, CDR2 FYNNEI. V shed 6 bases, J shed 6 bases, and the junction held 8 bases outside the gene matches. CDR3 DNA sequence: TGTGCCAGCAGACCGCCGGCAGGGGGTCAGCCCCAGCATTTT. Its translation is CASRPPAGGQPQHF.

The J gene is TRBJ2-7, the V gene TRBV7-2; unclear D gene. The CDR3 length is 12 residues. Trimming stripped 6 bases from V and 4 bases from J, with 10 bases between. CDR1 and CDR2 from the germline V gene are SGHTA and FQGNSA. CDR3 sequence (DNA): TGTGCCAGCAGTCTCGAGAGGTACGAGCAGTACTTC. Translating gives CASSLERYEQYF.

The chain has TRBV7-2 and TRBJ1-2; D gene ambiguous. The germline gives CDR1 SGHTA, CDR2 FQGNSA. Trimming shortened V by 5 bases and J by 1 base, and 14 bases separated the two germline ends. The CDR3 contains 15 residues. The CDR3: CASSLDTYLNYGYTF. The DNA for the CDR3 is TGTGCCAGCAGCCTCGACACCTACCTTAACTATGGCTACACCTTC.

This clone was counted a few times. The rearrangement links TRBV5-5 to TRBJ1-3, with 9 nucleotides matching TRBD1. CDR1 SGHKS and CDR2 YYEKEE come from the germline V gene (reference sequence). This CDR3 region has 14 residues. The J segment lost 7 bases and the V segment lost 6 bases, leaving 8 bases of the junction unmatched. CDR3 coding DNA: TGTGCCAGCACCACAACAGGGGGCGTGAACACCATATATTTT. Encoded protein: CASTTTGGVNTIYF.

The chain couples TRBV7-8 to TRBJ2-1, with D possibly matching TRBD1 (6 bases). The V end lost 5 bases, the J end lost 8 bases, and 10 bases lay between the germline ends. This CDR3 spans 12 amino acids. CDR1 is SGHVS and CDR2 is FQNEAQ in the germline V gene. The CDR3 DNA sequence: TGTGCCAGCAGCCCCTCAGGGGATGAGCAGTTCTTC. Translation gives CASSPSGDEQFF.

This clone was observed a handful of times. CDR3 region: CASSLDSNYGYTF. CDR3 bases: TGTGCCAGCAGCTTGGACAGTAACTATGGCTACACCTTC. The chain is built from TRBV5-4 and TRBJ1-2; D is uncertain. V was shortened by 0 bases and J by 1 base, with 4 bases between the two germline ends. The CDR3 loop spans 13 amino acids. CDR1 and CDR2 from the germline V gene are SGHNT and YYREEE (reference sequence).

This chain connects TRBV7-2 to TRBJ1-2; D is unclear. Germline V gene data show CDR1 as SGHTA and CDR2 as FQGNSA. V lost 5 bases to trimming and J lost 7 bases, with 23 bases between them. The CDR3 sequence is 16 residues long. In DNA, the CDR3 is TGTGCCAGCAGCCCCCGTGGAGTGGGTTCCTTCGGTGGCTACACCTTC. Protein sequence: CASSPRGVGSFGGYTF. Variable domain in full (rest from reference TRBV7-2 and TRBJ1-2): GAGVSQSPSNKVTEKGKDVELRCDPISGHTALYWYRQSLGQGLEFLIYFQGNSAPDKSGLPSDRFSAERTGGSVSTLTIQRTQQEDSAVYLCASSPRGVGSFGGYTFGSGTRLTVV.

This chain links TRBV24-1 with TRBJ2-1, with 8 bases aligning to TRBD1. Trimming at V came to 4 bases and at J to 3 bases, leaving 10 bases not matched to a gene. The CDR3 runs to 17 residues. The germline V gene has CDR1 KGHDR and CDR2 SFDVKD. The CDR3 nucleotides are TGTGCCACCAGTGACACCGGGACAGGCCAAAACTACAATGAGCAGTTCTTC. Translating gives CATSDTGTGQNYNEQFF.

This clone was counted only a few times. The V call is TRBV6-2 or TRBV6-3, the J call TRBJ2-2; a weak D match, TRBD2 (5 bases). Trimming stripped 0 bases from V and 0 bases from J, with 8 bases between. This CDR3 is built from 16 residues. Germline values: CDR1 MNHEY, CDR2 SVGEGT. This CDR3 reads CASSYSRLTNTGELFF. In nucleotides, the CDR3 is TGTGCCAGCAGTTACTCGAGACTAACGAACACCGGGGAGCTGTTTTTT.

J is TRBJ2-1 and V is TRBV9; 12 bases map to TRBD2. The length of the CDR3 is 18 residues. Per the germline V gene, CDR1 is SGDLS and CDR2 is YYNGEE. With V trimmed by 6 bases and J by 4 bases, 14 bases remained unmatched. This CDR3 is CASTPGGLAGYGYNEQFF. The CDR3 bases are TGTGCCAGCACCCCCGGTGGACTAGCGGGATACGGATACAATGAGCAGTTCTTC.

The chain has TRBV6-5 and TRBJ1-1; D possibly corresponds to TRBD1 (5 bases). Germline V CDR1 and CDR2: MNHEY, SVGAGI. The CDR3 consists of 15 residues. Trimming left V 6 bases short and J 0 bases short, with 14 bases between. The CDR3 DNA reads TGTGCCAGCAGAGACAGTGACCTAATGAACACTGAAGCTTTCTTT. Translation: CASRDSDLMNTEAFF.

The chain has TRBV5-1 and TRBJ1-2; TRBD1 matches 8 bases. The ends lost 4 bases at V and 0 bases at J; junction bases unmatched: 5. Per the germline V gene, CDR1 is SGHRS and CDR2 is YFSETQ. The CDR3 has 15 residues. The CDR3 sequence: CASSEDRESNYGYTF. CDR3 in DNA: TGCGCCAGCAGCGAGGACAGGGAGTCTAACTATGGCTACACCTTC.